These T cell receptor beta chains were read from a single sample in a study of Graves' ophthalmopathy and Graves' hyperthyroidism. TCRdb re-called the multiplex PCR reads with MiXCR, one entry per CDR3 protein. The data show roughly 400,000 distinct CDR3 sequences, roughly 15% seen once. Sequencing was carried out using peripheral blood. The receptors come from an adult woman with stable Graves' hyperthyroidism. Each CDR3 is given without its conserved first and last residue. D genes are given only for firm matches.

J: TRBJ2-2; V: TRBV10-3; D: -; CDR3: AIRSTGELF
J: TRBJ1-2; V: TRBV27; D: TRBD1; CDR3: ASSPDRVTYGYT
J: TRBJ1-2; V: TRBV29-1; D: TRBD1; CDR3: SVTDRAGYT
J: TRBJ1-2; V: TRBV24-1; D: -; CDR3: ATSDSADYGYT
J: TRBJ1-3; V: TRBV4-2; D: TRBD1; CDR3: ASSQKGTGSGNTIY
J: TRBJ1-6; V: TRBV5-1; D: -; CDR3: ASSLGTVGSPLH
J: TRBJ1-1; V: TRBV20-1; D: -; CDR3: SASSGFDLNTEAF
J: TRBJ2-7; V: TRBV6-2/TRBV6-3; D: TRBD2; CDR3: ASSTPGLAGNYEQY
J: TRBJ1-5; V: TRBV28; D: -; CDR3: ASERTPNQPQH
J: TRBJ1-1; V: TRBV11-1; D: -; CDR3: ASSLGVGMSGTEAF
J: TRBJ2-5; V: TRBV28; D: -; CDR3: ASSFETRQETQY
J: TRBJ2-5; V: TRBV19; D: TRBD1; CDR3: ASSGGQVAQETQY
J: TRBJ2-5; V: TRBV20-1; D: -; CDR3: SARDLVRETQY
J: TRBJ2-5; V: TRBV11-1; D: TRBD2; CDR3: ASGTSGLETQY
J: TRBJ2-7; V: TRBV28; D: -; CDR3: ASSFAPEGEQY
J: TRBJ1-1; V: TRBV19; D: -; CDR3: AGEGPEAF
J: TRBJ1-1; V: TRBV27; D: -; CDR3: ASSLTGSGTEAF
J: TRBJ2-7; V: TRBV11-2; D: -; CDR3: ASSTAPYEQY
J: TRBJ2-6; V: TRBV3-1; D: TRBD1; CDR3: ASSPRDSNSGANVLT
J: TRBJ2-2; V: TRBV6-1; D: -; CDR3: ASRGITGELF
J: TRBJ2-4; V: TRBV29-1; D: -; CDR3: SVEKGPGLY
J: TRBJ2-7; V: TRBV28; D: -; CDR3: ASSSTRQVGPSEQY
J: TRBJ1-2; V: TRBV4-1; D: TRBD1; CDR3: ASSSPGQVKRFGYT
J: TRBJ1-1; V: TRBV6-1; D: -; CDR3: ASSEVGAGANTEAC
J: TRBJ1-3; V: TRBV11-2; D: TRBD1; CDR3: ASSLDGQAYSGNTIY
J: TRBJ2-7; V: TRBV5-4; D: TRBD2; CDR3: ASSLARTSGRAYEQY
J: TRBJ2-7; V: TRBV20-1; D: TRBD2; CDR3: SARPGTSGNSYEQY
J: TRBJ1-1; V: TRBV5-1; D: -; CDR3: ASSLAPGFGTEAF
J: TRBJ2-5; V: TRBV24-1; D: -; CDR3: ATSDHHGETQY
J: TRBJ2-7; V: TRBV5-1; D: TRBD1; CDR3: ASSLAATGGYEQY
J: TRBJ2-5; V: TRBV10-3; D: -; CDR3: AISESGRRETQY
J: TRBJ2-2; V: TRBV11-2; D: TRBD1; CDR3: ASRGGTGVGTGELF
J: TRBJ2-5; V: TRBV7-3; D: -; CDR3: ASSATGTKSETQY
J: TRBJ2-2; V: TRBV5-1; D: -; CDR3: ASSRAGSNTGELF
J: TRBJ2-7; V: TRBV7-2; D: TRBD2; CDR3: ASSLGREKGEQY
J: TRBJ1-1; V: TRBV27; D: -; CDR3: ASSRGVSANTEAF